This TCR beta chain came from a study of CD8+ T cells in alopecia areata. Across the whole study: The drug, oral tofacitinib, was given to treated patients at 5 to 10 mg twice daily. General study points: During tofacitinib treatment, many expanded lesional clones remained in scalp and blood. In patients, TCRs were shared less clearly than in mice, and HLA may possibly be involved. The presence of one nonresponder keeps the tie between baseline CD8+ expansion and response uncertain.

RNA extraction was followed by reverse transcription into cDNA, which acted as the sequencing template. Here immunoSEQ multiplex PCR was the method, and the copy in TCRdb shows in-frame clones only, minus some. There are 150,000 to 200,000 clones in the sample; roughly three fifths occur only once, and roughly an eighth lies in the top ten. As to treatment: oral pan-JAK inhibitor, 5-10 mg twice daily. The CDR3 length is 14 residues. The V gene's germline CDR1 is SGHKS and CDR2 YYEKEE (reference sequence). Trimming pared 4 bases from V and 4 bases from J, leaving 12 bases between. This clone has more than one count but fewer than ten. Antigen unknown.

The clonotype comes from a human donor with alopecia areata. The sample was CD8+ T cells sorted from blood, taken at week 24, from a patient treated with tofacitinib. The V gene is TRBV5-5, the J gene TRBJ1-5; D is uncertain. This CDR3 is CASSTDGKNQPQHF. CDR3 coding DNA: TGTGCCAGCAGCACGGACGGGAAAAATCAGCCCCAGCATTTT.